The subject of this entry is one TCR beta chain. This specimen belongs to a study of blood T cell repertoires in COVID-19. Study context: The United States, Italy and Spain supplied acute and convalescent COVID-19 samples. PBMCs, B-cell-depleted T cells, or T cells were the source of the cDNA or gDNA that made up the material.

The age range of participants was 18 to 89 years, with residence in about two dozen US areas. Two negative PCRs, clearance, or symptom resolution had been documented for recovered Cohort 3 donors. The CDR3 consists of 13 residues. Germline CDR1 reads SNHLY; CDR2 reads FYNNEI. V was clipped by 7 bases and J by 7 bases, with 16 bases between them. The assay was immunoSEQ multiplex PCR, and TCRdb's table has in-frame clones only and misses some. The repertoire consists of a few hundred thousand clones, with approximately 85% occurring once and the leading ten covering less than 2.5%. V usage is TRBV2 and J usage is TRBJ1-2; TRBD1 is a possible D gene (6 bases). The TCR sequence derives from a man aged 25 to 45 who had recovered from COVID-19. Material for sequencing was PBMCs or T cells enriched from blood (not recorded which). CDR3 region: CASTIYRAAGYTF. The DNA for the CDR3 is TGTGCCAGCACCATATACAGGGCCGCTGGCTACACCTTC.